This paragraph covers one T cell receptor (beta chain) sequence. CDR1 and CDR2 (germline): LGHNA, YNFKEQ. The length of the CDR3 is 17 residues. The J segment lost 0 bases and the V segment lost 1 base, leaving 5 bases of the junction unmatched. Study processing details: Amplification with reference gene primers provided the estimates of nucleated cell counts. The protocol was immunoSEQ multiplex PCR, while the TCRdb copy is restricted to in-frame clones and leaves out a portion. The V and J calls and clone size were taken over from that table, and D and trimming were inferred from the DNA. The repertoire includes some 65,000 clones, 60% to 75% of them detected once, and approximately 28% sits in the top ten. The sample belongs to a study of blood T cell repertoires in COVID-19. Turning to the study itself: Material from acute and convalescent COVID-19 was sourced from the United States, Italy and Spain. T cells, B-cell-depleted T cells, or PBMCs supplied cDNA or gDNA.

The gene calls are TRBV4-2 and TRBJ1-4, with 7 bases matching TRBD1. Sequencing used peripheral blood. The TCR was taken from a woman aged 80 or older with acute or convalescent COVID-19. The CDR3 nucleotides are TGTGCCAGCAGCCAAGCCCCCGGGACAGCAACTAATGAAAAACTGTTTTTT. It specifies CASSQAPGTATNEKLFF.